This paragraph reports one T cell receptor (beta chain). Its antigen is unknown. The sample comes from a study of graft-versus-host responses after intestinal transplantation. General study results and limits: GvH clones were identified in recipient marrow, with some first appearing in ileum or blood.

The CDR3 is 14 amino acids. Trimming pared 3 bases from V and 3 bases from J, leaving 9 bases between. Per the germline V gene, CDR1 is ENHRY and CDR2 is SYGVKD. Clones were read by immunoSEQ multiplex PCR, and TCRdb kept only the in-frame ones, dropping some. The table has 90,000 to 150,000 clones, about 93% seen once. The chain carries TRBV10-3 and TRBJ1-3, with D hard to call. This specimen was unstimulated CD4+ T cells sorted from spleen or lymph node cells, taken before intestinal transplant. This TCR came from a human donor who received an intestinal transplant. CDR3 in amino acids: CAISESNSGNTIYF. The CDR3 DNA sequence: TGTGCCATCAGTGAATCAAACAGTGGAAACACCATATATTTT.